This T cell receptor beta chain was observed in a study of cytomegalovirus exposure and HLA in healthy donors. This clone came up a few times. CDR3 size: 15 residues. CDR1 is MDHEN and CDR2 is SYDVKM in the germline V gene. With V trimmed by 6 bases and J by 7 bases, 8 bases remained unmatched. The PCR ran on 60 Vbeta and 13 Jbeta primers. This table comes from immunoSEQ multiplex PCR, and its TCRdb copy is limited to in-frame clones, with some not included. The sample shows 120,000 or so clones, 70% to 80% of them seen only once. Sequencing used PBMCs. This chain joins TRBV28 and TRBJ2-2; 10 bases fit TRBD1. The TCR sequence derives from a man aged 25-40 years in good health and CMV-seronegative. CDR3 in amino acids: CASRARTGGNGELFF. CDR3 DNA sequence: TGTGCCAGCAGAGCCAGGACAGGGGGAAACGGGGAGCTGTTTTTT.